This T cell receptor (beta chain) was identified during a study of T cells after yellow fever vaccination. The CDR3 extends over 15 amino acids. Germline lookup yields CDR1 MDHEN and CDR2 SYDVKM. Trimming removed 4 bases at V and 5 bases at J, with 17 bases between. Each CDR3 protein gets one entry after TCRdb re-called the 5' RACE reads with MiXCR. The sample includes approximately 550,000 distinct CDR3 sequences, roughly 13% of them seen just once. This material consisted of PBMCs, taken on the day of the yellow fever booster vaccination. The clonotype was recovered from a young man who received the YFV17D yellow fever vaccine. The gene calls are TRBV28 and TRBJ1-2; a weak D match, TRBD1 (6 bases). CDR3 region: CASSSAYGGRYGYTF. CDR3 coding DNA: TGTGCCAGCAGTTCGGCATACGGGGGGCGGTATGGCTACACCTTC.